The T cell receptor (beta chain) under discussion was sequenced for a study of blood T cell repertoires in COVID-19. Libraries were prepared by immunoSEQ multiplex PCR; TCRdb keeps only in-frame clonotypes and omits some of them. The sample lists fewer than 300,000 clones, 70% to 80% occurring once. Germline CDR1 reads SGHTA; CDR2 reads FQGNSA. The CDR3 has 15 amino acids. Trimming at V came to 5 bases and at J to 5 bases, leaving 6 bases not matched to a gene. The sequence was collected from a woman of 80 years or more with acute or convalescent COVID-19. The sample taken for sequencing was peripheral blood. The gene calls are TRBV7-2 and TRBJ2-5; 12 bases match TRBD2. The CDR3 region has the DNA TGTGCCAGCAGCCGCAGACTAGCGGGAGAGGAGACCCAGTACTTC. It yields the protein CASSRRLAGEETQYF.